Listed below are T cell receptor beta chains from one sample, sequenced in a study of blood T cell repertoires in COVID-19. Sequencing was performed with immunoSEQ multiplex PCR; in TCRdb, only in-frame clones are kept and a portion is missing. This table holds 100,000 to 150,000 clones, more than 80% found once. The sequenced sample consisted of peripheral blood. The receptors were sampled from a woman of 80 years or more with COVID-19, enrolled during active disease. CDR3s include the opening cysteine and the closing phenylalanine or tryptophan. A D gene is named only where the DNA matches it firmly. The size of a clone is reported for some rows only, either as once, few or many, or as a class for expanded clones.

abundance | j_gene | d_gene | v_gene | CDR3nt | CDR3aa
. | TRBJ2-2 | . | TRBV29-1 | TGCAGCGTTACCTCGAGTAGCGGAGCAGGCGGGGAGCTGTTTTTT | CSVTSSSGAGGELFF
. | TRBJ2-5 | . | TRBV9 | TGTGCCAGCAGCGTAGGCGGGGATCAAGAGACCCAGTACTTC | CASSVGGDQETQYF
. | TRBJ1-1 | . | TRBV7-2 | TGTGCCAGCAGCCCCGGGGGTGGCACTGAAGCTTTCTTT | CASSPGGGTEAFF
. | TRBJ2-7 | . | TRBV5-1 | TGCGCCAGCGGAGAAACTAGCCTCTCCTACGAGCAGTACTTC | CASGETSLSYEQYF
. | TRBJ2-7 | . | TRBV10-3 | TGTGCCATAGGGGAGGTTATAGGGACAGTCTACTACGAGCAGTACTTC | CAIGEVIGTVYYEQYF
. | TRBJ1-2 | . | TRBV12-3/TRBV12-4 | TGTGCCAGCTCCTGGGGGGGGGTGGGCTACACCTTC | CASSWGGVGYTF
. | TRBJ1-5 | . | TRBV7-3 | TGTGCCAGCAGCTTAGACTCGGATCAGCCCCAGCATTTT | CASSLDSDQPQHF
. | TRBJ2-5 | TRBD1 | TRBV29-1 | TGCAGCGTTGGGCAGGGGGCGCGAGAGACCCAGTACTTC | CSVGQGARETQYF
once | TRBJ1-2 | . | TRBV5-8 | TGTGCCAGCAGCTTGGGACCGACAGATACTAACTATGGCTACACCTTC | CASSLGPTDTNYGYTF
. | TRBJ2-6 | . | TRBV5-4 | TGTGCCAGCAGCCAAGGACTACTCCTTAGCTCTGGGGCCAACGTCCTGACTTTC | CASSQGLLLSSGANVLTF
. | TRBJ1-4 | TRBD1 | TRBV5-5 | TGTGCCAGCAGCGGGATGACAGGGGTTGGAGAAAAACTGTTTTTT | CASSGMTGVGEKLFF
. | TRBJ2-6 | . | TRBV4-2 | TGTGCCAGCAGCCAAGATATCCCCTCTGGGGCCAACGTCCTGACTTTC | CASSQDIPSGANVLTF
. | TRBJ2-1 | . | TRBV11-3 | TGTGCCAGCAGCTTAGATTCAGGGTCGACTCTTCGAAACAATGAGCAGTTCTTC | CASSLDSGSTLRNNEQFF
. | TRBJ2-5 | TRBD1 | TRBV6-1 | TGTGCCAGCAGTGAAACAGGGGGAGGAGAGACCCAGTACTTC | CASSETGGGETQYF
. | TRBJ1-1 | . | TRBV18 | TGTGCCAGCTCACCAGGGGGAGGGGGCACTGAAGCTTTCTTT | CASSPGGGGTEAFF
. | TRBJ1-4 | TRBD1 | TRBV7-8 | TGTGCCAGCAGCGTGGGACAGGGTAATGAAAAACTGTTTTTT | CASSVGQGNEKLFF
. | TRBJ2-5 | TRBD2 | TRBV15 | TGTGCCACCAGCAGAGATACTAGCGCGTTCGAGACCCAGTACTTC | CATSRDTSAFETQYF
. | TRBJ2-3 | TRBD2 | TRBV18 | TGTGCCAGCTCACCGAGACTAGCGCGCAGCACAGATACGCAGTATTTT | CASSPRLARSTDTQYF
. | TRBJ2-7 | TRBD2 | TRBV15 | TGTGCCACCAGCCCTAGCGGAGTCTACGAGCAGTACTTC | CATSPSGVYEQYF
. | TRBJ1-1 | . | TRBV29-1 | TGCAGCGTTGGGAGGGAGGGTGAAGCTTTCTTT | CSVGREGEAFF
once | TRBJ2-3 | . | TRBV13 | TGTGCCAGCAGCTCCCGCAGCCAGGTCCCCCGGCCAGATACGCAGTATTTT | CASSSRSQVPRPDTQYF
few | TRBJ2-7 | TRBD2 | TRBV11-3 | TGTGCCAGCAGCGTCACGGGAGGGACTGCGGAGCAGTACTTC | CASSVTGGTAEQYF
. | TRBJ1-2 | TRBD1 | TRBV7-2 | TGTGCCAGCAGCCAAGGGACAGGGGGAGATGGCTACACCTTC | CASSQGTGGDGYTF
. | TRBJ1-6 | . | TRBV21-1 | TGTGCCAGCAGCAAAGGGACACACGCCTATAATTCACCCCTCCACTTT | CASSKGTHAYNSPLHF
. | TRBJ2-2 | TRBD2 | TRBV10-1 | TGCGCCAGCAGTGGGCAGCCCGGGACTAGCGCATCTTCGAACACCGGGGAGCTGTTTTTT | CASSGQPGTSASSNTGELFF
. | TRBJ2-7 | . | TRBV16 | TGTGCCAGCAGCCTAACACAGGGTGGCGAGCAGTACTTC | CASSLTQGGEQYF
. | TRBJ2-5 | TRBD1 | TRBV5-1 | TGCGCCAGCGCCAAGGGACAGACACAAGAGACCCAGTACTTC | CASAKGQTQETQYF
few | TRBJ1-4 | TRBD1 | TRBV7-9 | TGTGCCAGCAGCTCCACTACGACAGGGGTGGCAACTAATGAAAAACTGTTTTTT | CASSSTTTGVATNEKLFF
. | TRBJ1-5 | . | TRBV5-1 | TGCGCCAGCAGCTTGGCCCCACAGGCCAATCAGCCCCAGCATTTT | CASSLAPQANQPQHF
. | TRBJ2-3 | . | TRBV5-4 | TGTGCCACTGCCCGGGATCGAAGCACTTTCACAGATACGCAGTATTTT | CATARDRSTFTDTQYF
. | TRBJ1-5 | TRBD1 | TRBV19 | TGTGCCAGTAACGCCGGGACAGGCCATCAGCCCCAGCATTTT | CASNAGTGHQPQHF
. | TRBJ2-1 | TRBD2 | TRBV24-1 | TGTGCCACCAGTGGCTTCGCAAGCGGGAGCTCCTACAATGAGCAGTTCTTC | CATSGFASGSSYNEQFF
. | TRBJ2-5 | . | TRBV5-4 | TGTGCCAGCAGCTTGGAACCGGAGGAGACCCAGTACTTC | CASSLEPEETQYF
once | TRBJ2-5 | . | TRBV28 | TGTGCCAGCAGACAGGGAAAGCAAGAGACCCAGTACTTC | CASRQGKQETQYF
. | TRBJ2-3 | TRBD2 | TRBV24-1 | TGTGCCATCCATAGCGGGAGGGGAGATACGCAGTATTTT | CAIHSGRGDTQYF
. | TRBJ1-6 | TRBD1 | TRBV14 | TGTGCCAGCAGCCTAGACAGGGTCGGAATTTCACCCCTCCACTTT | CASSLDRVGISPLHF
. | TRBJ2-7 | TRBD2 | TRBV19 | TGTGCCAGTAATGAGCGGGGGAGAGACGAGCAGTACTTC | CASNERGRDEQYF
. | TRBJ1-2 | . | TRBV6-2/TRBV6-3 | TGTGCCAGCAGTTACAGTCGGCAGGGCGATGGCTACACCTTC | CASSYSRQGDGYTF
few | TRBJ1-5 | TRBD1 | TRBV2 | TGTGCCAGCAGTCCCCGACAGGGACCCCAGCCCCAGCATTTT | CASSPRQGPQPQHF
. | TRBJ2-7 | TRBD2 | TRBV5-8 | TGTGCCAGCAGCCCGGGGGTGAGGGCTGCTAGCGGGCGGAGCTCCTACGAGCAGTACTTC | CASSPGVRAASGRSSYEQYF
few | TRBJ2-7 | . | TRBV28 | TGTGCCAGCAGTTTGTCCGGGATTGGCCCGGACGAGCAGTACTTC | CASSLSGIGPDEQYF
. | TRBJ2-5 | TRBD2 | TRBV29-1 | TGCAGCGTTGAAACTAGCGGGAGAGGGGAGACCCAGTACTTC | CSVETSGRGETQYF
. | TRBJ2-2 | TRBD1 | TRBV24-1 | TGTGCCACCAGCTCCCAGACAGGGTTGGCCGGGGAGCTGTTTTTT | CATSSQTGLAGELFF
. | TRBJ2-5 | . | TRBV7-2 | TGTGCCAGCAGCTTATACCTGGGGGCACAAGAGACCCAGTACTTC | CASSLYLGAQETQYF
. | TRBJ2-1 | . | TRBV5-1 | TGCGCCAGCAGAAGGGAGCCTAGTGCATCGGGTGAGCAGTTCTTC | CASRREPSASGEQFF
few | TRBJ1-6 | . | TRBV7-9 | TGTGCCAGCAGCTTAGGTAGAAATTCACCCCTCCACTTT | CASSLGRNSPLHF
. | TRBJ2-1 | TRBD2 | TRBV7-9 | TGTGCCAGCAGCTTTTCCGGGACTAGCGGGAGGATTTATGATGAGCAGTTCTTC | CASSFSGTSGRIYDEQFF
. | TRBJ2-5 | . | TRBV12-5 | TGTGCTAGTGGGTCTTCTGGGACTGGAGAGACCCAGTACTTC | CASGSSGTGETQYF
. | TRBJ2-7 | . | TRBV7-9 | TGTGCCAGCAGCTCAACCCTTCGACAGATCGCCTACGAGCAGTACTTC | CASSSTLRQIAYEQYF
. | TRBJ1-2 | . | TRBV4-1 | TGCGCCAGCAGCCAAAAGTTCCTAGGACAGCAGGCTAACTATGGCTACACCTTC | CASSQKFLGQQANYGYTF
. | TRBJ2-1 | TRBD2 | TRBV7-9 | TGTGCCAGCAGGCCGACTAGCGGGAGGGCCAGTGAGCAGTTCTTC | CASRPTSGRASEQFF